The table lists the clone carrying this T cell receptor (beta chain) with many counts. Antigen: not known. One junction end does not reproduce the germline sequence, and a read error may be involved. The sample is drawn from a study of T-cell memory formation after mild COVID-19. Study observations and caveats: Contracting CD4+ clones were located mainly in CM and EM, and CD8+ clones in EMRA. Clones that got smaller from day 15 to 85 had even CD4/CD8, while clones growing later tipped toward CD4+. Some responding clones appeared in pre-infection memory, suggesting cross-reactive memory joined.

Via MiXCR, TCRdb re-called the 5' RACE reads, giving one row per CDR3 protein. This sample has around 410,000 distinct CDR3 sequences, with 23% found just once. CDR1 SSHAT and CDR2 FNYEAQ come from the germline V gene (reference sequence). This CDR3 spans 14 amino acids. The sequence came from an adult woman who had mild COVID-19 (a few samples of this study predate the infection). Cell type and time point are not known. Sequencing used PBMCs or a T cell subset sorted from them (not recorded which). The rearrangement links TRBV7-7 to TRBJ2-5, with D possibly matching TRBD2 (7 bases). The CDR3 bases are TGTGCTAGCAGCCTCGCGGGGGCTCAAGAGACCCAGTACTTC. Protein: CASSLAGAQETQYF.